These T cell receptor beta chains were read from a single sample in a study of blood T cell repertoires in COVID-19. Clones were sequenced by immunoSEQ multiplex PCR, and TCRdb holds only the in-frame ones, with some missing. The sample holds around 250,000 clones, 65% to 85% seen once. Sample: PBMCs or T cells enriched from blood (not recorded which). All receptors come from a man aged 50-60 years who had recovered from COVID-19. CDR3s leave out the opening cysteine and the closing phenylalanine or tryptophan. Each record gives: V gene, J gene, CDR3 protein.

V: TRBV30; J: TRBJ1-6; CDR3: AWIRDSRDSPLH
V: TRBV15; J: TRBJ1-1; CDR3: ATSGDEHRGTEAF
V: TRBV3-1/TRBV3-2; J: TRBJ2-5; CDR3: ASSQEVFGGYQETQY
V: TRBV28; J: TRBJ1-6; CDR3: ASNQVRNSPLH
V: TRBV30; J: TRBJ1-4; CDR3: ASDRGFPENEKLF
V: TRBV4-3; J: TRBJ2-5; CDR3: ASSQGDRDQETQY
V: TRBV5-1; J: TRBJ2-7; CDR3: ASSHGTGGASSEQY
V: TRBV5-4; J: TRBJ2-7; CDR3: ASSRRTSGGYVGYEQY
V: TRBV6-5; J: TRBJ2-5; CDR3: ASRTDRGLGETQY
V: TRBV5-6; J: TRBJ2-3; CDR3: ASSLPVADTQY
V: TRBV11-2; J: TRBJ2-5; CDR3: ASSMLRGLYQETQY
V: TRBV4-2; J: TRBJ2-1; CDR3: ASSLDDLSGGSYNEQF
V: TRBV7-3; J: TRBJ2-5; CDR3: ASSFSAGDAKY
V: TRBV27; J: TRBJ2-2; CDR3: ASGSLSGQGITGELF
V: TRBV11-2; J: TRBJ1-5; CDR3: ASSLASNQPQH
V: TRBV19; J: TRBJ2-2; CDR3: ASSIVRSTGELF
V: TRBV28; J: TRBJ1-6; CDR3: ASSFERIGNSPLH
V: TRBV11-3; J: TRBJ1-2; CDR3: ASSHRTGSNYGYT
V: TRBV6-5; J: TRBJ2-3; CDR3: ASSYGTGLGDTQY
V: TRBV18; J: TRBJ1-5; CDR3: ASSLRRAVNQPQH
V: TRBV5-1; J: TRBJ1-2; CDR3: ASSPDRGNYGYT
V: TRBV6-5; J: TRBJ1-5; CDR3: ASSSGGGNQPQH
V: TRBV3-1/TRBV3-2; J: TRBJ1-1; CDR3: ASSLSRGGGTEAF
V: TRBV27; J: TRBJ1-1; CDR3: ASTDSLNTEAF
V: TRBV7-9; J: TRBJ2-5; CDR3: ASSLVSGAPGETQY
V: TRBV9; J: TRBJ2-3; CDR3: ASSVEWTSFSTDTQY
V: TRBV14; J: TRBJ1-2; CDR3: ASSPRQGDGYT
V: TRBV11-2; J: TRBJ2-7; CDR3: ASSYRQGRAYEQY